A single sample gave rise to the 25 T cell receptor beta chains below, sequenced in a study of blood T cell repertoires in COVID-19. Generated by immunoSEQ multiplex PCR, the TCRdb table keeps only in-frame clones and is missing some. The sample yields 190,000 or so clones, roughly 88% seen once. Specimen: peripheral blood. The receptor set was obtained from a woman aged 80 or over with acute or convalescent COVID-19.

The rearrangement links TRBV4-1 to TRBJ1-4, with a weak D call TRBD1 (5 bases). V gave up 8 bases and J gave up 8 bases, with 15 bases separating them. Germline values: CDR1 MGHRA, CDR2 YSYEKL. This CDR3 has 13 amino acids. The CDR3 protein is CASRWWGDEKLFF. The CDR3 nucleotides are TGCGCCAGCCGGTGGTGGGGGGACGAAAAACTGTTTTTT.

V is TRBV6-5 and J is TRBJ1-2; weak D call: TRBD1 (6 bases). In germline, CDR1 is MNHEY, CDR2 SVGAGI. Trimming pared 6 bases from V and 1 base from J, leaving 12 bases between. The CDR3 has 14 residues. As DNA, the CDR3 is TGTGCCAGCAGCCCCCGAGGGGGTAACTATGGCTACACCTTC. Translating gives CASSPRGGNYGYTF.

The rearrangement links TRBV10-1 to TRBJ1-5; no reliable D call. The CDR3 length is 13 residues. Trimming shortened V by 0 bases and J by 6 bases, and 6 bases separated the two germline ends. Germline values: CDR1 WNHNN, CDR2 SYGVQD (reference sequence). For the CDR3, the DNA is TGCGCCAGCAGTGAGTCGCGGGGTCAGCCCCAGCATTTT. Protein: CASSESRGQPQHF.

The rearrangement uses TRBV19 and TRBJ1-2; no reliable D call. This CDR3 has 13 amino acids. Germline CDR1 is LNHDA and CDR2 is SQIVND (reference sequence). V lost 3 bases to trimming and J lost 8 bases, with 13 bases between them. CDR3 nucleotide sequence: TGTGCCAGTAGTATTGCGGCCGTATCGGGCTACACCTTC. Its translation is CASSIAAVSGYTF.

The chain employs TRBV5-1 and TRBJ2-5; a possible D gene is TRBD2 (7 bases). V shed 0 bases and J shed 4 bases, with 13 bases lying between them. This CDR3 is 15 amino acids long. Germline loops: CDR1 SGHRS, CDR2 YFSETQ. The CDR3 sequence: CASSLVGASGETQYF. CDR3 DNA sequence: TGCGCCAGCAGCTTGGTGGGGGCTAGCGGAGAGACCCAGTACTTC. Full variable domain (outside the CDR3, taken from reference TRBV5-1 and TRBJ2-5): KAGVTQTPRYLIKTRGQQVTLSCSPISGHRSVSWYQQTPGQGLQFLFEYFSETQRNKGNFPGRFSGRQFSNSRSEMNVSTLELGDSALYLCASSLVGASGETQYFGPGTRLLVL.

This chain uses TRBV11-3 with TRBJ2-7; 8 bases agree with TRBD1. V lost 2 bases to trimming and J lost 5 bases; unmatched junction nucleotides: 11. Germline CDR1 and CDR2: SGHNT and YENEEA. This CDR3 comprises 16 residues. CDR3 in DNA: TGTGCCAGCAGCTTAACCCCTGGGCAGGGGGCCCACGAGCAGTACTTC. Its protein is CASSLTPGQGAHEQYF.

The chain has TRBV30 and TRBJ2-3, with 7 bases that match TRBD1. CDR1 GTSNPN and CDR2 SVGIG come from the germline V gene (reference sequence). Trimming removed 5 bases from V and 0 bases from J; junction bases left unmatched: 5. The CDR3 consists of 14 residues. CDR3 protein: CAWRQGVSTDTQYF. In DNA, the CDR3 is TGTGCCTGGCGGCAGGGGGTTAGCACAGATACGCAGTATTTT.

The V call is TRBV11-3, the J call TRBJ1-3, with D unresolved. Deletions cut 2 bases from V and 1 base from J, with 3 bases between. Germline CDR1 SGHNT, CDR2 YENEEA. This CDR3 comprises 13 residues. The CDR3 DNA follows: TGTGCCAGCAGCTTATCGTCTGGAAACACCATATATTTT. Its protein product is CASSLSSGNTIYF.

The CDR3 region has the DNA TGTGCCAGCAGTCCGGCAGGCATTCTGGGGGGCAATGAGCAGTTCTTC. Translating gives CASSPAGILGGNEQFF. V is TRBV7-9 and J is TRBJ2-1; the D gene is possibly TRBD2 (6 bases). CDR3 length: 16 amino acids. The germline V and J ends were trimmed by 6 bases and 6 bases, with 21 bases remaining between them. Per germline, CDR1 SEHNR and CDR2 FQNEAQ (reference sequence).

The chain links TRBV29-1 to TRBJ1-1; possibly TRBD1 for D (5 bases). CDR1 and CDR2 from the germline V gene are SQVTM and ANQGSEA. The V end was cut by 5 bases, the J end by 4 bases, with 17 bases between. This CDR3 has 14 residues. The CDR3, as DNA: TGCAGCGTTTCCCTGGGGGGTACTGGCACTGAAGCTTTCTTT. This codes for CSVSLGGTGTEAFF.

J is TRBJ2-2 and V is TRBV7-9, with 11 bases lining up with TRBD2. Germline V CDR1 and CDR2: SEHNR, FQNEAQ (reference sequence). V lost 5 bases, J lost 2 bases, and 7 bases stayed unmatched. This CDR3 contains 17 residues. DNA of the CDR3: TGTGCCAGCAGCGCCCAGACTAGCGGGAAAAACACCGGGGAGCTGTTTTTT. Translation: CASSAQTSGKNTGELFF.

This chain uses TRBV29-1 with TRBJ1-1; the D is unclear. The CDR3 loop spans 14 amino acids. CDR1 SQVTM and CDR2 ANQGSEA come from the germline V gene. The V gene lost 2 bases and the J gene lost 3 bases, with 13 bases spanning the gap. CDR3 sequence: CSVEIPPGDTEAFF. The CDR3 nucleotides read TGCAGCGTTGAAATACCCCCAGGCGACACTGAAGCTTTCTTT.

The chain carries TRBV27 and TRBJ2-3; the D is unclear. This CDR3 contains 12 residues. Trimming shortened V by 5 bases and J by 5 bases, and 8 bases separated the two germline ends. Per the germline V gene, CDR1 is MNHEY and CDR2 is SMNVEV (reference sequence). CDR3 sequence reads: CASSPSGDTQYF. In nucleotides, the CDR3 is TGTGCCAGCAGTCCCTCGGGAGATACGCAGTATTTT.

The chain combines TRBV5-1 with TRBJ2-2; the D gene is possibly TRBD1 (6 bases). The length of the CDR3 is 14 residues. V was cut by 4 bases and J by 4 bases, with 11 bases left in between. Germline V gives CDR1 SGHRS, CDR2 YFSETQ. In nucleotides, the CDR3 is TGCGCCAGCAGCCCTGGACAGCGCACCGGGGAGCTGTTTTTT. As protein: CASSPGQRTGELFF.

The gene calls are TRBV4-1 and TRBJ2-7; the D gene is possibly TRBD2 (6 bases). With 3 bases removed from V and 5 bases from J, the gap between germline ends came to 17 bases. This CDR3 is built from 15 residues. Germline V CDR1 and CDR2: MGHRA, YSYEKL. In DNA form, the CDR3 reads TGCGCCAGCAGCCACGGGTCCGGGGGAGTCGACGAGCAGTACTTC. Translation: CASSHGSGGVDEQYF.

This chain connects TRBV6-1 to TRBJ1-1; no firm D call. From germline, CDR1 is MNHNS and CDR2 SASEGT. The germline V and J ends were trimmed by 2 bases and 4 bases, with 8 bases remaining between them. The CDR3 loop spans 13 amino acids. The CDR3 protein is CASSEQALTEAFF. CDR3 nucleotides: TGTGCCAGCAGTGAACAGGCCCTCACTGAAGCTTTCTTT.

The CDR3, as DNA: TGTGCCAGCAGCTCGATGACAGGGGGCTTGGGCTATGGCTACACCTTC. Translated, it gives CASSSMTGGLGYGYTF. This chain links TRBV7-2 with TRBJ1-2; TRBD1 matches at 10 bases. The CDR3 totals 16 residues. CDR1 is SGHTA and CDR2 is FQGNSA in the germline V gene. Trimming at V came to 4 bases and at J to 4 bases, leaving 9 bases not matched to a gene.

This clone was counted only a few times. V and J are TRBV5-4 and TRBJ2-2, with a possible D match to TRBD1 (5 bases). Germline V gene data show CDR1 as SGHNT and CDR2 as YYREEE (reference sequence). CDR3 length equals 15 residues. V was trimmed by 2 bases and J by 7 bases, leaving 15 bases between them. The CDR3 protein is CASSFGPQGGGELFF. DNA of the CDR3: TGTGCCAGCAGCTTCGGCCCCCAGGGCGGCGGGGAGCTGTTTTTT.

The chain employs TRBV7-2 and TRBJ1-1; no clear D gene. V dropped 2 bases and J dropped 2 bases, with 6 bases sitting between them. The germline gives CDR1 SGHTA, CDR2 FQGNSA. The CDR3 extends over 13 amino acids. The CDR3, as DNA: TGTGCCAGCAGCTTACACAGTAACACTGAAGCTTTCTTT. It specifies CASSLHSNTEAFF.

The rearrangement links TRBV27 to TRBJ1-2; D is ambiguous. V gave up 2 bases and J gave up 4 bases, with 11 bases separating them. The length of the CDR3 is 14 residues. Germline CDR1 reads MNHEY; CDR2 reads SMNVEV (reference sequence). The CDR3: CASSLRGFSYGYTF. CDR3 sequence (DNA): TGTGCCAGCAGTTTACGCGGGTTCAGCTATGGCTACACCTTC.

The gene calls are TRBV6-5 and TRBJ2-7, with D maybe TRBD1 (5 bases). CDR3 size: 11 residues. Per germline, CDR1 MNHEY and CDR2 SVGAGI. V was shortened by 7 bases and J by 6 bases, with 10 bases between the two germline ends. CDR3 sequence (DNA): TGTGCCAGCACGCAGGGATCCGAGCAGTACTTC. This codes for CASTQGSEQYF.

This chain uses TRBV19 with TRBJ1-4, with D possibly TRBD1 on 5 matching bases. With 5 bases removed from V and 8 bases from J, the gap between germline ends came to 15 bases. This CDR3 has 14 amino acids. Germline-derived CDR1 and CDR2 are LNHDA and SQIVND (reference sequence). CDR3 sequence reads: CASSQTGVGEKLFF. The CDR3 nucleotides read TGTGCCAGTAGTCAGACGGGGGTCGGGGAAAAACTGTTTTTT. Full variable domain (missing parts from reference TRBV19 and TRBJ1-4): DGGITQSPKYLFRKEGQNVTLSCEQNLNHDAMYWYRQDPGQGLRLIYYSQIVNDFQKGDIAEGYSVSREKKESFPLTVTSAQKNPTAFYLCASSQTGVGEKLFFGSGTQLSVL.

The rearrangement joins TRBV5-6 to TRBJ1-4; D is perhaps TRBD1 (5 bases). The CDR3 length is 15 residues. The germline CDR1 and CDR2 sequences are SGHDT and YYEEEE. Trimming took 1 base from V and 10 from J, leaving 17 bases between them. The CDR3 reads CASSLRGPRVGKLFF. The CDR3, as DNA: TGTGCCAGCAGCTTGAGGGGCCCCCGGGTAGGAAAACTGTTTTTT.

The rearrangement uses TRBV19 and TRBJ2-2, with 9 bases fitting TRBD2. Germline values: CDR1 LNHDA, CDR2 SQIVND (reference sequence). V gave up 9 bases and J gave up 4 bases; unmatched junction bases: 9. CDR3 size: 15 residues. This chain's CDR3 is CASMLAAGGTGELFF. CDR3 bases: TGTGCCAGCATGTTGGCAGCGGGAGGCACCGGGGAGCTGTTTTTT.

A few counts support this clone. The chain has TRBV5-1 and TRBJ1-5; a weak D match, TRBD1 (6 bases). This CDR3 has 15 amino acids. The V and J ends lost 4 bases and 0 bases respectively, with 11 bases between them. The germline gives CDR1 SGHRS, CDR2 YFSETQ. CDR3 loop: CASSPTGHSNQPQHF. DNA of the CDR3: TGCGCCAGCAGCCCCACGGGACATAGCAATCAGCCCCAGCATTTT.